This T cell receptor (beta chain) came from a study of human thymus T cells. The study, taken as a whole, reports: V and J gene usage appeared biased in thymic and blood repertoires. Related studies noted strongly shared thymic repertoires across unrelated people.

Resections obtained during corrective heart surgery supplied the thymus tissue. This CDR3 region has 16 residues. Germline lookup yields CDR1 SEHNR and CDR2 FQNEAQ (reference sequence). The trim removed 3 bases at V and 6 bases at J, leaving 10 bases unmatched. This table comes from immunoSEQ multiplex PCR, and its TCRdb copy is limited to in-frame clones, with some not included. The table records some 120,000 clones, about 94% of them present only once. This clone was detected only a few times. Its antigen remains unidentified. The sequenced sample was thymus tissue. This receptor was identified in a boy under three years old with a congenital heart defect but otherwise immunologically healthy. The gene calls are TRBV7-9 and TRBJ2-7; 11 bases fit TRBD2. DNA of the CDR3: TGTGCCAGCAGCTTCACCTTAGCGGGGGGGCCCTGCGAGCAGTACTTC. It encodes CASSFTLAGGPCEQYF. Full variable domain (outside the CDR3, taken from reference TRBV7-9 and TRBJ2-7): DTGVSQNPRHKITKRGQNVTFRCDPISEHNRLYWYRQTLGQGPEFLTYFQNEAQLEKSRLLSDRFSAERPKGSFSTLEIQRTEQGDSAMYLCASSFTLAGGPCEQYFGPGTRLTVT.